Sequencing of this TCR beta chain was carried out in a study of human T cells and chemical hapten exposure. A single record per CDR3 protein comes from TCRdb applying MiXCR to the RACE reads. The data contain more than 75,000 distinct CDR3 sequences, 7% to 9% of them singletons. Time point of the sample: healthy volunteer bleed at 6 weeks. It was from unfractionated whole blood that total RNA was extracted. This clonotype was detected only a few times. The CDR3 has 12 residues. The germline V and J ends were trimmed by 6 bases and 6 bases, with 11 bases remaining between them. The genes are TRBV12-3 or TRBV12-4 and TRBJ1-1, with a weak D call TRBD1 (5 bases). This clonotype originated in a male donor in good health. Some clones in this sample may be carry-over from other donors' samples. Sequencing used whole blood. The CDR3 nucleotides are TGTGCCAGCAGCCTCAGGGTCGCTGAAGCTTTCTTT. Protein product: CASSLRVAEAFF.